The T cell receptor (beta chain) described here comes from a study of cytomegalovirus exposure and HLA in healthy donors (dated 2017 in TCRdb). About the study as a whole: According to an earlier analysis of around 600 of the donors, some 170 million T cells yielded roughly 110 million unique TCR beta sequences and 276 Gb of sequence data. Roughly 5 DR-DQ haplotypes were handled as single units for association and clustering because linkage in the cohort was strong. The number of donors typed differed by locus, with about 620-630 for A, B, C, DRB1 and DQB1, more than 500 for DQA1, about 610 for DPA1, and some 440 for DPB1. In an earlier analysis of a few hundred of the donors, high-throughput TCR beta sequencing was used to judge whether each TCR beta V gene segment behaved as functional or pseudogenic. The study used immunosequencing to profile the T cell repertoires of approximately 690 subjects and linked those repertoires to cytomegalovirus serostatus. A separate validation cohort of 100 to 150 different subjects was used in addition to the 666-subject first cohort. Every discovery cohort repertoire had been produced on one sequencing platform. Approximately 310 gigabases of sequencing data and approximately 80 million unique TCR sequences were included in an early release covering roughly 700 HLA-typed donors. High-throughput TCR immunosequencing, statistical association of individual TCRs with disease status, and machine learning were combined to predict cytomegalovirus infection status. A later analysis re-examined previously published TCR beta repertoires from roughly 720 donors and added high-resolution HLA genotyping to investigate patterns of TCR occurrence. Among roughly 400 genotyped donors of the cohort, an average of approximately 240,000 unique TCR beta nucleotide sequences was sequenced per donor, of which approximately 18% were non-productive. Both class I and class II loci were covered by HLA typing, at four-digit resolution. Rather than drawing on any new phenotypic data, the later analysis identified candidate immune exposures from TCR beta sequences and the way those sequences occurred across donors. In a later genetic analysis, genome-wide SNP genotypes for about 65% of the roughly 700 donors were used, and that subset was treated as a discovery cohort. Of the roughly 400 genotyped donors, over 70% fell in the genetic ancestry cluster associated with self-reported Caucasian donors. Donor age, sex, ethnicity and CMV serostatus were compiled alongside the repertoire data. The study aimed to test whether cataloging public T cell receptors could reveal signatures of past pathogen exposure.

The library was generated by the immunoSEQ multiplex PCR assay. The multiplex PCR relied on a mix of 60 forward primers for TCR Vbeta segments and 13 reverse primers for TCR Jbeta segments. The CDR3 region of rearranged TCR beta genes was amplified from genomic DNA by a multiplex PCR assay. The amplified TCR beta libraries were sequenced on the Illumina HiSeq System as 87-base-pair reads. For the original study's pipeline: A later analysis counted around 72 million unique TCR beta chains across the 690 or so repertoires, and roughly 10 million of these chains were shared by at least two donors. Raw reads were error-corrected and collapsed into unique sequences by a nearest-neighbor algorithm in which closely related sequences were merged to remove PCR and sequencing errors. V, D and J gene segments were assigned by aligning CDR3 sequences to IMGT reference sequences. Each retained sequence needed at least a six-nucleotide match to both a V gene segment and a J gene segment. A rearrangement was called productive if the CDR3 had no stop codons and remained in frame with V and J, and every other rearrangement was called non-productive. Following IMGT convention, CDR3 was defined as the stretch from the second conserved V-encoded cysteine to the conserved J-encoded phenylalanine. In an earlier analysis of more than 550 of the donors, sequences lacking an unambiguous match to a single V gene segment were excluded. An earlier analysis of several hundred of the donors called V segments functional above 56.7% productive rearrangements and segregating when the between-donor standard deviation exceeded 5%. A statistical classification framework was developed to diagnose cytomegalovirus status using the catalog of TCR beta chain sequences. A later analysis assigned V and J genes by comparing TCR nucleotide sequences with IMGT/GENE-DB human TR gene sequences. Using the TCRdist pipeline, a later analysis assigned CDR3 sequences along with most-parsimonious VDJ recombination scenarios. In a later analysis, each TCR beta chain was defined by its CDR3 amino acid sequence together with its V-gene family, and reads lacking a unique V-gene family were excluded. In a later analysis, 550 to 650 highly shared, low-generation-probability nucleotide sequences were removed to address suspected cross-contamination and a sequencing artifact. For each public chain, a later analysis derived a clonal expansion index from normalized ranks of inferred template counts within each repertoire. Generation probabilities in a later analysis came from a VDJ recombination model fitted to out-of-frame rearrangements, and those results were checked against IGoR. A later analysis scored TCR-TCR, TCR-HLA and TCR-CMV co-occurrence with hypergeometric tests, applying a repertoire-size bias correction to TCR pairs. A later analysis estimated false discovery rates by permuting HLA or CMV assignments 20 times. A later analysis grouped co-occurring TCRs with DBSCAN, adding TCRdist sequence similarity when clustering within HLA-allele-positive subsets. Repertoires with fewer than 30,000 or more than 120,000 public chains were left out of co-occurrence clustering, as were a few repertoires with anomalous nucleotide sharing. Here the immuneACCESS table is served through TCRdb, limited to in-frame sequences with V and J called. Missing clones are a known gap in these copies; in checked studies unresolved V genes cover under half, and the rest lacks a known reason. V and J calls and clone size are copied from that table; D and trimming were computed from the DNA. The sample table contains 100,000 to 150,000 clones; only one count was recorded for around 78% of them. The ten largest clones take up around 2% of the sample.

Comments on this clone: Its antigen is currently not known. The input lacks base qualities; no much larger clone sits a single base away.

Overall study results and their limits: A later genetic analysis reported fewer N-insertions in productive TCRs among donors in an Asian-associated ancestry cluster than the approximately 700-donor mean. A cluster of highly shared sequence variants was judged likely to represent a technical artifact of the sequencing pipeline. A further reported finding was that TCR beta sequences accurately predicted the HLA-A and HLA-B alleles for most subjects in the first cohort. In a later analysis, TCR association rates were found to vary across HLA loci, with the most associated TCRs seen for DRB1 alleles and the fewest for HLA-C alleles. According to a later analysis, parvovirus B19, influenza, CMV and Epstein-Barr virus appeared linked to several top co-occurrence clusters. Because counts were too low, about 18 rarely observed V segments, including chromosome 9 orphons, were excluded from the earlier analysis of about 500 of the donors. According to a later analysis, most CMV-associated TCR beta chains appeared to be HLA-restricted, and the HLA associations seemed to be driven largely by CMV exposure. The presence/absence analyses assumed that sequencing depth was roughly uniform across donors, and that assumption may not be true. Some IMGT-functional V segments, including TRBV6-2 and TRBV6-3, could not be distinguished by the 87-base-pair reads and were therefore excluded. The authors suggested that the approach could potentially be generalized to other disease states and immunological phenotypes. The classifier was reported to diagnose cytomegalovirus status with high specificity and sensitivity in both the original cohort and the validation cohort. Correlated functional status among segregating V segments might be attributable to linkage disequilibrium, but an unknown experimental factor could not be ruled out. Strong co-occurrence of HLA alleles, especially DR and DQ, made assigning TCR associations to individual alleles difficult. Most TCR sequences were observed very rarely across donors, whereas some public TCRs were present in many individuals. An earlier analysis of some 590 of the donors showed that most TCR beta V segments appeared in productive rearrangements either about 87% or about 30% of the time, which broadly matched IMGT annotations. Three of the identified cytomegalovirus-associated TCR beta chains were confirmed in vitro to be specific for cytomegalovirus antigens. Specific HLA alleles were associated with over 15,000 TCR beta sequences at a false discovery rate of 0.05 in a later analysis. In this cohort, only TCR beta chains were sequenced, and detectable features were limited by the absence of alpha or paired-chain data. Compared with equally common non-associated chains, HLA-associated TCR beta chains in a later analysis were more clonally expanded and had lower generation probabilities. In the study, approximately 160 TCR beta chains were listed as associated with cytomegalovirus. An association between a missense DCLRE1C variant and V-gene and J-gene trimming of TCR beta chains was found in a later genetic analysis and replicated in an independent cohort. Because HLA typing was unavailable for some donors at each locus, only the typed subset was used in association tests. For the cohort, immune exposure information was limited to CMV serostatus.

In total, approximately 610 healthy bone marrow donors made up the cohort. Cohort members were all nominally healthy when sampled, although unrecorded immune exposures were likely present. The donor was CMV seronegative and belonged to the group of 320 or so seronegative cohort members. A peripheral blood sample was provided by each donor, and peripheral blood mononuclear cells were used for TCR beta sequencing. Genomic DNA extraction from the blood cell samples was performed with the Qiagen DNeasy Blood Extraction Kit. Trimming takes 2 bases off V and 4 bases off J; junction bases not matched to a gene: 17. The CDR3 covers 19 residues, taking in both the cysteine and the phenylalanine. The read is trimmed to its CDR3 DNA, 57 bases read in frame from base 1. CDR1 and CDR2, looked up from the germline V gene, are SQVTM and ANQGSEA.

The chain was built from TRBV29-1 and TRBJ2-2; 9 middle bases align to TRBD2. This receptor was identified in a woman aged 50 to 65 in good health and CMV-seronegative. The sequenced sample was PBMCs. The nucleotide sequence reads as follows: TGCAGCGTTGAAAAACTAGCGGGTGGCAGGCCGGCGGGCACCGGGGAGCTGTTTTTT. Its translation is CSVEKLAGGRPAGTGELFF.